This T cell receptor (beta chain) appears in the sequencing data of a study of identical twins. Findings and limits, study-wide: A cross-sectional statistical analysis, not follow-up of the same donors, supported the conclusions.

Note on this clonotype: What it binds is not known.

One entry per CDR3 protein, called by TCRdb with MiXCR from the 5' RACE reads. The data contain 690,000 or so distinct CDR3 sequences, around 8.6% of them singletons. The V end lost 2 bases, the J end lost 11 bases, and 12 bases lay between the germline ends. The CDR3 extends over 13 amino acids. Germline loops: CDR1 KGHSH, CDR2 LQKENI. These data also featured in a second study, about yellow fever vaccine responses in identical twins.

The source is a woman younger than 35 in good health. The sequenced material came from PBMCs. The rearrangement links TRBV18 to TRBJ1-4; D remains ambiguous. DNA of the CDR3: TGTGCCAGCTCACCAGCCCTCGGCGGGAAACTGTTTTTT. As protein: CASSPALGGKLFF.